The rows below give T cell receptor beta chains drawn from one sample of a study of somatic mutations in cytotoxic T cells in rheumatoid arthritis. TCRdb's copy holds only in-frame clones and misses some; the assay was immunoSEQ multiplex PCR. The sample holds over 7,000 clones, roughly three quarters seen once. The sequenced material came from CD8+ T cells sorted from blood. The receptors derive from an adult with rheumatoid arthritis. The CDR3 runs from the conserved cysteine through the conserved F or W. A D gene is named only where the DNA matches it firmly. Clone size, where shown, is once, few, many, or a class for clones that have expanded.

TRBV18,13,-,few,TRBJ1-6,TGTGCCAGCTCACCACGGCCTAATTCACCCCTCCACTTT,CASSPRPNSPLHF
TRBV7-9,14,-,few,TRBJ1-2,TGTGCCAGCAGCCCCGCGGGCAGGGAGAATGGCTACACCTTC,CASSPAGRENGYTF
TRBV19,14,-,-,TRBJ2-2,TGTGCCAGTAGCCCCCGTGTTGGAACCGGGGAGCTGTTTTTT,CASSPRVGTGELFF
TRBV18,13,TRBD1,-,TRBJ1-1,TGTGCCAGCTCGGGACAGGGTTTGACTGAAGCTTTCTTT,CASSGQGLTEAFF
TRBV5-6,14,-,-,TRBJ2-1,TGTGCCAGCACTGGAGACGACTCCTACAATGAGCAGTTCTTC,CASTGDDSYNEQFF
TRBV11-2,14,TRBD1,-,TRBJ2-2,TGTGCCAGCAGCCACAGGGGGAACACCGGGGAGCTGTTTTTT,CASSHRGNTGELFF
TRBV4-1,15,-,-,TRBJ2-3,TGCGCCAGCAGCCAAGATGGGTCCCCCCTATATACGCAGTATTTT,CASSQDGSPLYTQYF
TRBV6-5,13,TRBD1,-,TRBJ2-2,TGTGCCAGCAGTGCCGACAGGGCCGGGGAGCTGTTTTTT,CASSADRAGELFF
TRBV28,14,TRBD2,-,TRBJ2-3,TGTGCCAGCTCCGAGGTAGCGGGGCAGGATACGCAGTATTTT,CASSEVAGQDTQYF
TRBV28,15,TRBD1,-,TRBJ2-1,TGTGCCAGCGTACCCGGGACAGGGAGGTACAATGAGCAGTTCTTC,CASVPGTGRYNEQFF
TRBV19,14,-,few,TRBJ2-1,TGTGCCAGTAGTATCCCCGGGAGTTACAATGAGCAGTTCTTC,CASSIPGSYNEQFF
TRBV5-1,16,TRBD2,-,TRBJ2-1,TGCGCCAGCAGCTTGACGCGGGGGGGCTCCTACAATGAGCAGTTCTTC,CASSLTRGGSYNEQFF
TRBV13,17,-,-,TRBJ1-4,TGTGCCAGCAGCTTATTAGCCAATACGGACCTTAATGAAAAACTGTTTTTT,CASSLLANTDLNEKLFF
TRBV5-6,15,TRBD2,-,TRBJ2-1,TGTGCCAGCAGCTGGAATAGCGGGGGATACAATGAGCAGTTCTTC,CASSWNSGGYNEQFF
TRBV29-1,13,-,-,TRBJ1-2,TGCAGCGTTAACCAGGACGGAGTCTCGAGCTACACCTTC,CSVNQDGVSSYTF
TRBV28,15,-,-,TRBJ1-4,TGTGCCAGCAGGCTCGCGGGGGGGGCTAATGAAAAACTGTTTTTT,CASRLAGGANEKLFF
TRBV6-1,14,-,-,TRBJ2-3,TGTGCCAGCAGGGGGGGCCCGGGAACAGATACGCAGTATTTT,CASRGGPGTDTQYF
TRBV5-1,15,-,-,TRBJ2-1,TGCGCCAGCAGGCTAGGGTCTTATACCTACAATGAGCAGTTCTTC,CASRLGSYTYNEQFF
TRBV7-9,14,-,few,TRBJ1-6,TGTGCCAGCACTATAAGCACTTCCGATTCACCCCTCCACTTT,CASTISTSDSPLHF
TRBV19,15,TRBD2,few,TRBJ2-1,TGTGCCAGTAGTGCACGGACTAGCGGGCTTAATGAGCAGTTCTTC,CASSARTSGLNEQFF
TRBV19,14,TRBD1,-,TRBJ2-3,TGTGCCAGTCGGACAGGGACGGACACAGATACGCAGTATTTT,CASRTGTDTDTQYF
TRBV6-4,15,-,-,TRBJ1-5,TGTGCCAGCAGTGTGGACGGTGCGGGGGGTCAGCCCCAGCATTTT,CASSVDGAGGQPQHF
TRBV27,14,-,-,TRBJ2-7,TGTGCCAGCAGTTCAGGGGCCGGAGGGTACGAGCAGTACTTC,CASSSGAGGYEQYF